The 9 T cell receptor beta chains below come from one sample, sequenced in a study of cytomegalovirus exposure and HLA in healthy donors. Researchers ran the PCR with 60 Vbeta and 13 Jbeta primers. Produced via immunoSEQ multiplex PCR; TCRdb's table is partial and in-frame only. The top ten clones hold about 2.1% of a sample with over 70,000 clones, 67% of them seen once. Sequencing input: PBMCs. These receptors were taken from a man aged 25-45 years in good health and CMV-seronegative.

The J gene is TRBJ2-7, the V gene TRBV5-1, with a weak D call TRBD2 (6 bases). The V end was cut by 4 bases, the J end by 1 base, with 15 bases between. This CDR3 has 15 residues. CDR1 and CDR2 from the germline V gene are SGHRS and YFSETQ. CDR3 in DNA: TGCGCCAGCAGCCCGGGGGACGCCCGTTCCTACGAGCAGTACTTC. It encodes CASSPGDARSYEQYF.

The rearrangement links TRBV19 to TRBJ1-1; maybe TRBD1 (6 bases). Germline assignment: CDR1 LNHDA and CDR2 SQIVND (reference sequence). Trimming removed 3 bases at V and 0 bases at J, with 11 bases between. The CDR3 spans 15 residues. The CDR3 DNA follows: TGTGCCAGTAGTATTGGAAGGGGGATGAACACTGAAGCTTTCTTT. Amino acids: CASSIGRGMNTEAFF.

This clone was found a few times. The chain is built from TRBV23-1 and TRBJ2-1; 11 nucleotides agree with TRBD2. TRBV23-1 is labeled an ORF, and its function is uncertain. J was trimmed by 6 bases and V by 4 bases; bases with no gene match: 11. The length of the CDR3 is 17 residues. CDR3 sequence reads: CASSRFGPSGRTNEQFF. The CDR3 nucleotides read TGCGCCAGCAGTCGCTTCGGGCCTAGCGGGAGGACCAATGAGCAGTTCTTC.

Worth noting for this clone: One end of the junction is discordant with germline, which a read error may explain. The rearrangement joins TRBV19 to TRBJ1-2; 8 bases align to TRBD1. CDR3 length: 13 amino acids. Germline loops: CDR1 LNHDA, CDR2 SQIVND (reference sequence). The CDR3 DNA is TGTGCCAGTAGTATCCCAGGGGGCAATGGCTACCCCTTC. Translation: CASSIPGGNGYPF.

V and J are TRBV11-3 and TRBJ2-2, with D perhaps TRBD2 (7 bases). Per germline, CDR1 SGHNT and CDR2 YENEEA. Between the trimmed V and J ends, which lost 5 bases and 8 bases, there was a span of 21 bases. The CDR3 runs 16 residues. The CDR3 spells CASSQGRLAEGGELFF. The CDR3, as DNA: TGTGCCAGCAGCCAGGGGAGACTAGCCGAGGGAGGGGAGCTGTTTTTT. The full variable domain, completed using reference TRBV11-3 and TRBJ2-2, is EAGVVQSPRYKIIEKKQPVAFWCNPISGHNTLYWYLQNLGQGPELLIRYENEEAVDDSQLPKDRFSAERLKGVDSTLKIQPAELGDSAVYLCASSQGRLAEGGELFFGEGSRLTVL.

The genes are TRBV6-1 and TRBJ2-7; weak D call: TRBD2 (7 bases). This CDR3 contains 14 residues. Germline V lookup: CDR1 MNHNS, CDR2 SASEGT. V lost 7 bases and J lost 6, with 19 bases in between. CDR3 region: CASTQEGGRGEQYF. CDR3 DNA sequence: TGTGCCAGCACCCAAGAGGGGGGGCGCGGCGAGCAGTACTTC.

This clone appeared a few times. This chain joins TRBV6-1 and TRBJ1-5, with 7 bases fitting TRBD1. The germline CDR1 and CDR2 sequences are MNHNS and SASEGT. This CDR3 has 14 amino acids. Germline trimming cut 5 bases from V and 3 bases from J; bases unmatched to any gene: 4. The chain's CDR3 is CASSLGTANQPQHF. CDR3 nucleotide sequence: TGTGCCAGCAGTCTTGGGACAGCCAATCAGCCCCAGCATTTT.

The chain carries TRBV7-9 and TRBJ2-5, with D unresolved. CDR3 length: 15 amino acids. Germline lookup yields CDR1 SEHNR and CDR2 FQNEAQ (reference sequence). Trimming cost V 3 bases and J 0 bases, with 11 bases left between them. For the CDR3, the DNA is TGTGCCAGCAGCTTGGAGACGGATCACCAAGAGACCCAGTACTTC. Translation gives CASSLETDHQETQYF.

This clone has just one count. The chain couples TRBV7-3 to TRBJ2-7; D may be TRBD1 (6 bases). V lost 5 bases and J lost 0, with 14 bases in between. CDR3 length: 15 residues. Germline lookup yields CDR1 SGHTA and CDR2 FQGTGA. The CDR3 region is CASSLLQGDSYEQYF. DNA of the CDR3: TGTGCCAGCAGCCTGCTACAGGGAGACTCCTACGAGCAGTACTTC.